The 18 T cell receptor beta chains in this list originate from one sample, sequenced in a study of T cells after yellow fever vaccination. TCRdb ran MiXCR on the 5' RACE reads and lists one entry per CDR3 protein. The sample lists roughly 250,000 distinct CDR3 sequences; 10% to 15% were seen once. The specimen was CD4+ T cells sorted from PBMCs, collected 45 days after the yellow fever booster vaccination. Receptor source: a man between 25 and 39 years old who received the YFV17D yellow fever vaccine.

This rearrangement joins TRBV25-1 to TRBJ1-1; weak D call: TRBD1 (5 bases). Looked up from germline, CDR1 is MGHDK and CDR2 is SYGVNS. There are 13 residues in the CDR3. With 2 bases removed from V and 10 bases from J, the gap between germline ends came to 14 bases. The CDR3: CASSEQGTSRAFF. CDR3 DNA: TGTGCCAGCAGTGAACAAGGGACTTCCCGAGCTTTCTTT.

This chain joins TRBV7-2 and TRBJ2-3; D may be TRBD1 (5 bases). V was clipped by 10 bases and J by 2 bases, with 7 bases between them. CDR3 size: 11 residues. Per the germline V gene, CDR1 is SGHTA and CDR2 is FQGNSA. CDR3 sequence reads: CATGPTDTQYF. The CDR3 DNA sequence: TGTGCCACAGGGCCCACAGATACGCAGTATTTT.

This clonotype was seen a handful of times. This sequence joins TRBV4-3 and TRBJ2-2, with D maybe TRBD2 (5 bases). V lost 0 bases and J lost 4, with 15 bases in between. The CDR3 has 17 amino acids. From germline, CDR1 is LGHNA and CDR2 YSLEER. The CDR3 reads CASSQDGATGITGELFF. CDR3 in DNA: TGCGCCAGCAGCCAAGATGGAGCAACGGGAATCACCGGGGAGCTGTTTTTT.

The chain uses TRBV5-1 and TRBJ1-3; D gene unclear. The CDR3 sequence is 15 residues long. V gave up 0 bases and J gave up 4 bases, with 11 bases separating them. Germline V gene lookup returns CDR1 SGHRS and CDR2 YFSETQ. The CDR3 reads CASSLGPGSGNTIYF. CDR3 DNA sequence: TGCGCCAGCAGCTTGGGACCCGGGAGCGGAAACACCATATATTTT.

V gene TRBV7-6 combines with J gene TRBJ2-7; 8 nucleotides agree with TRBD2. This CDR3 contains 14 residues. The J segment lost 3 bases and the V segment lost 0 bases, leaving 1 base of the junction unmatched. Germline V gene sequence: CDR1 SGHVS, CDR2 FNYEAQ. The CDR3 loop is CASSLAGTSYEQYF. The CDR3 DNA is TGTGCCAGCAGCTTAGCCGGGACTAGCTACGAGCAGTACTTC.

The chain uses TRBV5-5 and TRBJ2-4; D may be TRBD1 or TRBD2 (5 bases each). Germline CDR1 reads SGHKS; CDR2 reads YYEKEE (reference sequence). V lost 0 bases, J lost 9 bases, and 19 bases lay in between. This CDR3 is 16 amino acids long. This CDR3 is CASSLARDPRDSIQYF. CDR3 nucleotides: TGTGCCAGCAGCTTGGCCCGGGACCCGAGGGATAGCATTCAGTACTTC.

In its sample, this clonotype was seen a few times. The J gene is TRBJ2-6, the V gene TRBV5-1; D is unresolved. Trimming took 4 bases from V and 0 from J, leaving 8 bases between them. This CDR3 comprises 15 residues. Germline CDR1 SGHRS, CDR2 YFSETQ. The CDR3 protein is CASSPISSGANVLTF. DNA of the CDR3: TGCGCCAGCAGCCCTATCAGCTCTGGGGCCAACGTCCTGACTTTC.

In its sample, this clonotype was seen many times. The rearrangement links TRBV19 to TRBJ2-7; 10 bases match TRBD2. There are 15 residues in the CDR3. The germline V gene encodes CDR1 LNHDA and CDR2 SQIVND (reference sequence). V trimming: 7 bases; J trimming: 3 bases; junction bases outside the gene matches: 9. The CDR3 reads CASKGRSSGSYEQYF. The CDR3 region has the DNA TGTGCCAGTAAAGGGAGGTCTAGCGGGAGCTACGAGCAGTACTTC.

This clonotype appeared a few times. The J gene is TRBJ2-3, the V gene TRBV7-3; D is ambiguous. The germline V and J ends were trimmed by 4 bases and 0 bases, with 11 bases remaining between them. Looked up from germline, CDR1 is SGHTA and CDR2 is FQGTGA. The CDR3 is 15 amino acids. The CDR3 sequence is CASSSDRSSTDTQYF. DNA of the CDR3: TGTGCCAGCAGCTCGGACCGTTCTAGCACAGATACGCAGTATTTT.

The chain joins TRBV5-1 to TRBJ2-3, with TRBD2 identical over 8 bases. This CDR3 contains 19 residues. Germline loops: CDR1 SGHRS, CDR2 YFSETQ. V lost 1 base to trimming and J lost 2 bases; unmatched junction nucleotides: 15. The CDR3 DNA reads TGCGCCAGCAGCTTGAGGATAGCGGGAAAGAGCCTGGACACAGATACGCAGTATTTT. This encodes CASSLRIAGKSLDTDTQYF.

The gene calls are TRBV7-2 and TRBJ2-1; D perhaps matches TRBD2 (6 bases). V was cut by 8 bases and J by 3 bases, with 11 bases left in between. Germline V gives CDR1 SGHTA, CDR2 FQGNSA. CDR3 length: 13 amino acids. The CDR3 sequence: CASGPGLYNEQFF. The DNA of the CDR3 is TGTGCCAGCGGGCCGGGACTCTACAATGAGCAGTTCTTC.

This clonotype was found a few times. The chain carries TRBV5-1 and TRBJ1-5; D is unresolved. Germline CDR1 and CDR2: SGHRS and YFSETQ. The CDR3 covers 15 residues. V was cut by 3 bases and J by 3 bases, with 13 bases left in between. The CDR3 DNA reads as TGCGCCAGCAGCTGGGAAGGCCAGAACAATCAGCCCCAGCATTTT. Residues: CASSWEGQNNQPQHF.

V and J are TRBV12-3 or TRBV12-4 and TRBJ1-1; D is unclear. Trimming took off 1 base at V and 2 bases at J, with 11 bases between the two ends. This CDR3 is 15 amino acids long. The chain's CDR3 is CASSLGGGENTEAFF. The CDR3 bases are TGTGCCAGCAGTTTAGGGGGTGGGGAAAACACTGAAGCTTTCTTT.

This clonotype was counted a single time. V gene TRBV20-1 combines with J gene TRBJ2-5, with TRBD1 matching over 12 bases. CDR1 is DFQATT, CDR2 SNEGSKA, per germline (reference sequence). The CDR3 spans 15 residues. J was trimmed by 5 bases and V by 0 bases; bases with no gene match: 4. CDR3 nucleotide sequence: TGCAGTGCTAGAGACGGGACAGGGGGCGAGGAGACCCAGTACTTC. Its protein product is CSARDGTGGEETQYF.

The chain uses TRBV9 and TRBJ2-3; TRBD2 might be the D (6 bases). Germline values: CDR1 SGDLS, CDR2 YYNGEE. The CDR3 has 15 residues. Trimming shortened V by 3 bases and J by 0 bases, and 11 bases separated the two germline ends. CDR3 nucleotide sequence: TGTGCCAGCAGCGCCCGGGAGTACAGCACAGATACGCAGTATTTT. Translating gives CASSAREYSTDTQYF. Variable domain in full (rest from reference TRBV9 and TRBJ2-3): DSGVTQTPKHLITATGQRVTLRCSPRSGDLSVYWYQQSLDQGLQFLIQYYNGEERAKGNILERFSAQQFPDLHSELNLSSLELGDSALYFCASSAREYSTDTQYFGPGTRLTVL.

V gene TRBV5-1 combines with J gene TRBJ2-1; D is unclear. V lost 0 bases, J lost 3 bases, and 10 bases lay in between. The germline CDR1 and CDR2 sequences are SGHRS and YFSETQ. The CDR3 extends over 15 amino acids. CDR3 region: CASSLALVRYNEQFF. In nucleotides, the CDR3 is TGCGCCAGCAGCTTGGCTCTAGTTCGCTACAATGAGCAGTTCTTC.

This clonotype was found a few times. The V call is TRBV29-1, the J call TRBJ2-7; TRBD1 agrees at 9 bases. The CDR3 totals 14 residues. The trim removed 5 bases at V and 6 bases at J, leaving 11 bases unmatched. Germline-derived CDR1 and CDR2 are SQVTM and ANQGSEA. CDR3 region: CSVSLSTTGGEQYF. For the CDR3, the DNA is TGCAGCGTTTCCCTTTCGACGACAGGGGGCGAGCAGTACTTC.

This clonotype was counted between two and nine times. The rearrangement joins TRBV28 to TRBJ1-1; unclear D gene. Germline V gene sequence: CDR1 MDHEN, CDR2 SYDVKM. V lost 3 bases and J 7 bases, leaving 9 bases between the germline ends. The CDR3 has 12 residues. In nucleotides, the CDR3 is TGTGCCAGCAGTTTCTGGGCCCTTGAAGCTTTCTTT. Translated, it gives CASSFWALEAFF.